Sequencing of this T cell receptor (beta chain) was carried out in a study of cytomegalovirus exposure and HLA in healthy donors. About the study: Some 180 million T cells yielded roughly 120 million unique TCR beta sequences in earlier analysis. Drawn from HLA-typed donors, about 85 million unique TCRs were held in an early data release.

As regards this clone: Its antigen is not identified.

Study-wide points: In an earlier analysis, about 87% or about 30%: the productive usage of most TCR beta V segments. In a later analysis, specific HLA alleles were associated with over 15,000 TCR beta sequences at a 0.05 false discovery rate.

60 Vbeta and 13 Jbeta primers were used in PCR. The assay was immunoSEQ multiplex PCR, and TCRdb's table has in-frame clones only and misses some. The profile covers under 130,000 clones, with roughly 80% appearing a single time and roughly 4% taken by the ten largest. The CDR3 runs to 14 residues. V shed 3 bases, J shed 7 bases, and the junction held 7 bases outside the gene matches. The germline V gene encodes CDR1 SGHRS and CDR2 YFSETQ. This chain joins TRBV5-1 and TRBJ2-7, with 10 nucleotides matching TRBD1. The receptor was derived from a man aged 50-60 years in good health and CMV-seropositive. The sequencing sample was made of PBMCs. CDR3 nucleotides: TGCGCCAGCAGCTGGACAGGGGGAATCCCTGAGCAGTACTTC. It translates to CASSWTGGIPEQYF.